This T cell receptor beta chain was recorded in a study of blood T cells in healthy people across ages. Details on this clonotype: Its specificity is unknown.

Study-level points and caveats: TCR beta diversity tracked closely with naive T cell percentage. Whereas aged donors had fewer naive CD4+ cells, long-lived donors had more of them and higher diversity. It was held that the diversity estimates obtained from one million T cells were underestimates.

A second about 7 to 12 cycle PCR used barcoded and J-beta primers. Every cDNA molecule carried a tag from a template-switch adaptor bearing 12 random nucleotides. MiXCR, applied by TCRdb to the 5' RACE reads, yields one record per CDR3 protein. This table holds around 710,000 distinct CDR3 sequences, 40% to 45% found once. Per the germline V gene, CDR1 is DFQATT and CDR2 is SNEGSKA (reference sequence). J was trimmed by 8 bases and V by 5 bases; bases with no gene match: 16. The CDR3 length is 17 residues. The source of this sequence is an older woman in good health. The V gene is TRBV20-1, the J gene TRBJ2-1; 12 bases match TRBD2. The source material was blood. DNA for the CDR3: TGCAGTGCTCAAGAACTAGCGGGAGGTTTTAAGGGAGATGAGCAGTTCTTC. Translating gives CSAQELAGGFKGDEQFF.